The present T cell receptor beta chain was sequenced within a study of OX40 agonist ivuxolimab in advanced cancers. Clones were sequenced by immunoSEQ multiplex PCR, and TCRdb holds only the in-frame ones, with some missing. The data contain under 85,000 clones, about 85% of them singletons. Blood specimens came from baseline, cycle 4 day 1, and cycle 7 day 1. The CDR3 covers 18 residues. V lost 4 bases, J lost 10 bases, and 22 bases stayed unmatched. Germline V gene sequence: CDR1 SGDLS, CDR2 YYNGEE. The source material was CD4+ or CD8+ T cells sorted from blood, sampled in a trial of the OX40 agonist ivuxolimab. The clonotype originates from an adult with an advanced solid tumor such as melanoma, head and neck, liver or kidney cancer. V and J are TRBV9 and TRBJ2-1; 8 positions match TRBD2. In nucleotides, the CDR3 is TGTGCCAGCAGCTCACCTAAAAAGACTAGCGCACGTCCTTGGGAGCAGTTCTTC. Its protein product is CASSSPKKTSARPWEQFF.